Each of the 2 T cell receptor beta chains below was sequenced from the same sample in a study of blood T cell repertoires in COVID-19 (dated by TCRdb to 2020 to 2022). The method was the immunoSEQ multiplex PCR assay. TCRdb retrieved this table from immuneACCESS and kept in-frame rearrangements only. Not all clones are present; in checked studies, unresolved V genes account for under half, and no reason is known for the remainder. The sample table lists a few hundred thousand clones, around 90% of them with a count of one. Clones ranked in the top ten supply around 15% of the sample. Sequenced sample: PBMCs or T cells enriched from blood (not recorded which). These receptors all come from a man aged 30-40 years who had been exposed to COVID-19.

This clone has a single count. The V call is TRBV19, the J call TRBJ1-2; weak D call: TRBD1 (5 bases). V was clipped by 2 bases and J by 5 bases, with 24 bases between them. The length of the CDR3 is 18 residues. The germline gives CDR1 LNHDA, CDR2 SQIVND (reference sequence). The CDR3, as DNA: TGTGCCAGTAGTATATTATCGTCGGACACACTAAGGAATTATGGCTACACCTTC. This codes for CASSILSSDTLRNYGYTF.

In this sample, this clone turned up a few times. The chain couples TRBV3-1 (or the pseudogene TRBV3-2) to TRBJ2-1; the match to TRBD2 covers 15 bases. The CDR3 extends over 17 amino acids. CDR1 and CDR2 (germline): LGHDT, YNNKEL (reference sequence). V trimming: 4 bases; J trimming: 2 bases; junction bases outside the gene matches: 3. The CDR3 loop is CASSLRTSGGAYNEQFF. The CDR3 region has the DNA TGTGCCAGCAGCCTACGGACTAGCGGGGGGGCCTACAATGAGCAGTTCTTC.